This passage covers 25 T cell receptor beta chains from one sample sequenced in a study of cytomegalovirus exposure and HLA in healthy donors. Researchers ran the PCR with 60 Vbeta and 13 Jbeta primers. Method: immunoSEQ multiplex PCR; TCRdb's copy keeps in-frame clones and lacks some. The sample lists more than 65,000 clones, 60% to 85% occurring once. Sequenced input: PBMCs. The receptors were sampled from a middle-aged woman in good health and CMV-seropositive.

This chain joins TRBV30 and TRBJ2-5, with TRBD2 identical over 9 bases. The CDR3 is made up of 15 amino acids. Germline V gives CDR1 GTSNPN, CDR2 SVGIG (reference sequence). V dropped 5 bases and J dropped 0; count of bases not matched to a gene: 7. CDR3 sequence reads: CAWGTSKWYQETQYF. The CDR3 coding sequence is TGTGCCTGGGGGACTAGCAAATGGTACCAAGAGACCCAGTACTTC.

This chain uses TRBV5-1 with TRBJ1-1, with D perhaps TRBD1 (6 bases). Trimming removed 4 bases at V and 4 bases at J, with 11 bases between. The CDR3 runs to 13 residues. Germline V gene lookup returns CDR1 SGHRS and CDR2 YFSETQ. The CDR3: CASSRSGATEAFF. The CDR3 DNA sequence: TGCGCCAGCAGCCGATCAGGGGCCACTGAAGCTTTCTTT.

The genes are TRBV7-6 and TRBJ1-2, with D maybe TRBD1 (6 bases). V lost 5 bases and J 7 bases, leaving 14 bases between the germline ends. There are 13 residues in the CDR3. The V gene's germline CDR1 is SGHVS and CDR2 FNYEAQ. The CDR3 DNA reads as TGTGCCAGCAGCCCGGGGGGCCGCAGTGGCTACACCTTC. This sequence encodes CASSPGGRSGYTF.

This clone was observed once. V gene TRBV5-1 combines with J gene TRBJ2-5; D perhaps matches TRBD2 (6 bases). From germline, CDR1 is SGHRS and CDR2 YFSETQ. Deletions cut 1 base from V and 2 bases from J, with 18 bases between. The CDR3 length is 17 residues. The CDR3 is CASSLRGNSGTQETQYF. The CDR3, as DNA: TGCGCCAGCAGCTTGAGAGGGAATAGCGGAACTCAAGAGACCCAGTACTTC.

The rearrangement links TRBV29-1 to TRBJ2-7; TRBD1 might be the D (6 bases). The CDR3 runs to 14 residues. Per germline, CDR1 SQVTM and CDR2 ANQGSEA. V was cut by 0 bases and J by 3 bases, with 12 bases left in between. As DNA, the CDR3 is TGCAGCGTTGAAGATCTACAGGGTAACTACGAGCAGTACTTC. As protein: CSVEDLQGNYEQYF.

CDR3 nucleotides: TGTGCCTGGAGTACCCGCGGGAGAATCTACAATGAGCAGTTCTTC. It translates to CAWSTRGRIYNEQFF. The V call is TRBV30, the J call TRBJ2-1, with 7 bases lining up with TRBD2. CDR1 is GTSNPN and CDR2 is SVGIG in the germline V gene (reference sequence). The CDR3 contains 15 residues. Trimming cost V 2 bases and J 3 bases; bases outside gene matches: 7. Full variable domain (rest looked up from reference TRBV30 and TRBJ2-1): SQTIHQWPATLVQPVGSPLSLECTVEGTSNPNLYWYRQAAGRGLQLLFYSVGIGQISSEVPQNLSASRPQDRQFILSSKKLLLSDSGFYLCAWSTRGRIYNEQFFGPGTRLTVL.

The chain has TRBV7-6 and TRBJ2-5; 9 nucleotides match TRBD2. V dropped 8 bases and J dropped 1; count of bases not matched to a gene: 5. The V gene's germline CDR1 is SGHVS and CDR2 FNYEAQ. The CDR3 extends over 14 amino acids. The CDR3 sequence: CASLAGSLQETQYF. The DNA for the CDR3 is TGTGCCAGCCTAGCGGGGTCCCTCCAAGAGACCCAGTACTTC.

Sample share makes this clone medium-sized. The rearrangement uses TRBV15 and TRBJ2-3, with 12 nucleotides matching TRBD2. From germline, CDR1 is LNHNV and CDR2 YYDKDF (reference sequence). V shed 0 bases, J shed 5 bases, and the junction held 9 bases outside the gene matches. The CDR3 has 18 residues. CDR3 nucleotides: TGTGCCACCAGCAGAGATTACCGGCCTAGCGGGGGGGAAGATACGCAGTATTTT. Its translation: CATSRDYRPSGGEDTQYF.

The chain combines TRBV6-1 with TRBJ2-7; TRBD1 matches 9 bases. V was clipped by 4 bases and J by 6 bases; unmatched bases: 7. CDR3 length: 14 residues. The germline V gene encodes CDR1 MNHNS and CDR2 SASEGT. The CDR3 region is CASSGGTGSSEQYF. The CDR3 nucleotides are TGTGCCAGCAGTGGAGGGACAGGGAGTAGCGAGCAGTACTTC.

CDR3 sequence: CASSRSGTTYEQYF. CDR3 nucleotide sequence: TGTGCCAGCTCACGATCCGGGACAACTTACGAGCAGTACTTC. The chain has TRBV18 and TRBJ2-7; perhaps TRBD1 as D (6 bases). Germline CDR1 and CDR2: KGHSH and LQKENI. The CDR3 totals 14 residues. Deletions cut 4 bases from V and 4 bases from J, with 14 bases between.

The V and J genes are TRBV5-1 and TRBJ1-3, with 7 bases lining up with TRBD1. Germline V gene sequence: CDR1 SGHRS, CDR2 YFSETQ. The CDR3 loop spans 17 amino acids. V trimming: 0 bases; J trimming: 2 bases; junction bases outside the gene matches: 8. CDR3 DNA: TGCGCCAGCAGCTTGGAGGGCCGACAGGGTACTGGAAACACCATATATTTT. Residues: CASSLEGRQGTGNTIYF.

The rearrangement uses TRBV2 and TRBJ1-5; 9 bases agree with TRBD1. V lost 4 bases, J lost 0 bases, and 10 bases stayed unmatched. The CDR3 has 18 residues. Germline CDR1 SNHLY, CDR2 FYNNEI. CDR3 residues: CASSVKPGQGYSNQPQHF. The CDR3 region has the DNA TGTGCCAGCAGTGTCAAACCGGGACAGGGATATAGCAATCAGCCCCAGCATTTT.

V gene TRBV29-1 combines with J gene TRBJ2-4; 9 bases agree with TRBD1. The CDR3 covers 20 residues. Unmatched junction bases numbered 23, after V lost 7 bases and J lost 1 base. Germline values: CDR1 SQVTM, CDR2 ANQGSEA. The CDR3 loop is CSANIEGDREPKGAKNIQYF. The CDR3 DNA reads TGCAGCGCTAATATCGAGGGGGACAGGGAACCTAAGGGGGCCAAAAACATTCAGTACTTC.

The V and J genes are TRBV6-5 and TRBJ1-1; D perhaps matches TRBD1 (5 bases). V was pared by 2 bases and J by 7 bases, with 14 bases between. This CDR3 is 14 amino acids long. Per the germline V gene, CDR1 is MNHEY and CDR2 is SVGAGI. The DNA for the CDR3 is TGTGCCAGCAGTTACACGGACATTGCAGTTGAAGCTTTCTTT. It codes for CASSYTDIAVEAFF.

The chain has TRBV6-5 and TRBJ1-4, with D perhaps matching TRBD1 (6 bases). CDR1 and CDR2 (germline): MNHEY, SVGAGI. The CDR3 has 14 residues. Here the CDR3 DNA reads TGTGCTGTCTCGAGGGGGGGGAGTAATGAAAAACTGTTTTTT. This encodes CAVSRGGSNEKLFF.

The genes are TRBV11-2 and TRBJ2-1; no reliable D call. The CDR3 is made up of 14 amino acids. V gave up 5 bases and J gave up 9 bases, with 17 bases separating them. The germline V gene has CDR1 SGHAT and CDR2 FQNNGV. CDR3 nucleotide sequence: TGTGCCAGCAGCCCTCGAGTTGAGCGAAGTGAGCAGTTCTTC. Amino acids: CASSPRVERSEQFF.

This chain links TRBV18 with TRBJ1-4, with D possibly matching TRBD1 (5 bases). The germline CDR1 and CDR2 sequences are KGHSH and LQKENI. The CDR3 contains 17 residues. V was clipped by 3 bases and J by 0 bases, with 14 bases between them. The CDR3 spells CASSPQRQTSTNEKLFF. DNA of the CDR3: TGTGCCAGCTCACCGCAAAGACAGACTTCAACTAATGAAAAACTGTTTTTT.

Here the CDR3 DNA reads TGTGCCTGGAAGGGGACTAGGCTCAGCGGGGAGCTGTTTTTT. This gives the protein CAWKGTRLSGELFF. V is TRBV30 and J is TRBJ2-2; 8 bases are shared with TRBD2. The V gene end was trimmed by 4 bases and the J gene end by 7 bases; junction bases not matched to a gene: 8. The CDR3 contains 14 residues. Germline V gene sequence: CDR1 GTSNPN, CDR2 SVGIG (reference sequence).

The chain joins TRBV19 to TRBJ1-5; D perhaps matches TRBD1 (6 bases). Trimming pared 9 bases from V and 4 bases from J, leaving 16 bases between. The CDR3 covers 14 residues. Germline lookup yields CDR1 LNHDA and CDR2 SQIVND (reference sequence). This CDR3 is CASIQGLGNQPQHF. The CDR3 nucleotides read TGTGCCAGCATCCAGGGGCTCGGTAATCAGCCCCAGCATTTT.

This clone was seen a few times. V is TRBV7-9 and J is TRBJ2-7, with unresolved D. The germline V and J ends were trimmed by 0 bases and 0 bases, with 6 bases remaining between them. The CDR3 is made up of 14 amino acids. Germline V gene data show CDR1 as SEHNR and CDR2 as FQNEAQ (reference sequence). The CDR3 sequence: CASSLAVSSYEQYF. DNA of the CDR3: TGTGCCAGCAGCTTAGCGGTCAGCTCCTACGAGCAGTACTTC. The whole variable domain, filled in from reference TRBV7-9 and TRBJ2-7, reads DTGVSQNPRHKITKRGQNVTFRCDPISEHNRLYWYRQTLGQGPEFLTYFQNEAQLEKSRLLSDRFSAERPKGSFSTLEIQRTEQGDSAMYLCASSLAVSSYEQYFGPGTRLTVT.

This sequence joins TRBV29-1 and TRBJ2-4; maybe TRBD2 (5 bases). CDR1 and CDR2 from the germline V gene are SQVTM and ANQGSEA. This CDR3 comprises 13 residues. Trimming cost V 5 bases and J 12 bases, with 20 bases left between them. The CDR3 region is CSVLAPSPRYQYF. CDR3 bases: TGCAGCGTTTTAGCGCCCTCCCCCAGGTATCAGTACTTC. The variable domain in full, with the rest retrieved from reference TRBV29-1 and TRBJ2-4, is SAVISQKPSRDICQRGTSLTIQCQVDSQVTMMFWYRQQPGQSLTLIATANQGSEATYESGFVIDKFPISRPNLTFSTLTVSNMSPEDSSIYLCSVLAPSPRYQYFGAGTRLSVL.

The chain links TRBV28 to TRBJ1-5; TRBD1 aligns across 12 bases. CDR1 is MDHEN, CDR2 SYDVKM, per germline. The ends lost 6 bases at V and 5 bases at J; junction bases unmatched: 5. The CDR3 totals 15 residues. CDR3 sequence reads: CASSSGQGAHQPQHF. CDR3 coding DNA: TGTGCCAGCAGCTCGGGACAGGGGGCACATCAGCCCCAGCATTTT.

The CDR3 reads CASATAYYEQYF. CDR3 nucleotide sequence: TGTGCCAGCGCGACAGCCTATTACGAGCAGTACTTC. The chain combines TRBV28 with TRBJ2-7; D may be TRBD1 (5 bases). Between the trimmed V and J ends, which lost 8 bases and 4 bases, there was a span of 12 bases. This CDR3 comprises 12 residues. In germline, CDR1 is MDHEN, CDR2 SYDVKM. Using reference TRBV28 and TRBJ2-7 for the parts outside the CDR3, the full variable domain is DVKVTQSSRYLVKRTGEKVFLECVQDMDHENMFWYRQDPGLGLRLIYFSYDVKMKEKGDIPEGYSVSREKKERFSLILESASTNQTSMYLCASATAYYEQYFGPGTRLTVT.

The CDR3 loop is CAWSGWTVNEKLFF. Here the CDR3 DNA reads TGTGCCTGGAGTGGGTGGACAGTCAATGAAAAACTGTTTTTT. The chain employs TRBV30 and TRBJ1-4; a possible D gene is TRBD1 (6 bases). V lost 1 base and J lost 5, with 11 bases in between. The CDR3 spans 14 residues. Germline CDR1 reads GTSNPN; CDR2 reads SVGIG (reference sequence).

The chain employs TRBV5-1 and TRBJ2-3, with a tentative D call TRBD2 (6 bases). The germline CDR1 and CDR2 sequences are SGHRS and YFSETQ. The CDR3 is 16 residues long. V dropped 0 bases and J dropped 0 bases, with 11 bases sitting between them. CDR3 nucleotides: TGCGCCAGCAGCTTGGCGGCTAGCGCTAGCACAGATACGCAGTATTTT. Protein sequence: CASSLAASASTDTQYF.